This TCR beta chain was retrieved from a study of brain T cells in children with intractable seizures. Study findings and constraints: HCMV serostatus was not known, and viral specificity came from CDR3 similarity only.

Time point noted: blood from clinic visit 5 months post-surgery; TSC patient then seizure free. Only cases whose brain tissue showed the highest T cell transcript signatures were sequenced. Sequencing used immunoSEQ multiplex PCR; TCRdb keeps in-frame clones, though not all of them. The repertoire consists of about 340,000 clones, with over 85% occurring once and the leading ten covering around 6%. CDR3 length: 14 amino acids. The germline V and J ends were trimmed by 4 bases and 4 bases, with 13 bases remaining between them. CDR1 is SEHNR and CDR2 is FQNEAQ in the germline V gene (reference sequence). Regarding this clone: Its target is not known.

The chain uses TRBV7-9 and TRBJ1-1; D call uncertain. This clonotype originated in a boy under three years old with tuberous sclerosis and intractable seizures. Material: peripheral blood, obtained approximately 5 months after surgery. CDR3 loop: CASSYQTPSTEAFF. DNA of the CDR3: TGTGCCAGCAGCTACCAGACACCCAGCACTGAAGCTTTCTTT.